The rows below give T cell receptor beta chains drawn from one sample of a study of cytomegalovirus exposure and HLA in healthy donors. The repertoire was sequenced with immunoSEQ multiplex PCR; TCRdb's copy has only in-frame clones and lacks some. Found here are about 150,000 clones, 76% of them singletons; the top ten hold around 2%. The sample taken for sequencing was PBMCs. These receptors were taken from a woman aged 40 to 50 in good health and CMV-seronegative. Both conserved end residues are part of each CDR3. D genes are given only for firm matches. The listing skips clone size in some rows; elsewhere it reads once, few, many or a size class.

d_call clone_size j_call v_call cdr3_aa cdr3_nt
NA few TRBJ2-7 TRBV7-9 CASGASFYEQYF TGTGCCAGCGGGGCTTCTTTCTACGAGCAGTACTTC
TRBD2 NA TRBJ2-7 TRBV27 CASRPRSPGLAGVGSSYEQYF TGTGCCAGCAGACCGCGCTCCCCGGGACTAGCGGGAGTTGGGAGCTCCTACGAGCAGTACTTC
NA few TRBJ2-6 TRBV5-4 CASSYQTPIQMPGANVLTF TGTGCCAGCAGCTACCAAACGCCAATACAAATGCCTGGGGCCAACGTCCTGACTTTC
NA NA TRBJ1-1 TRBV6-5 CASNIQMNTEAFF TGTGCCAGCAACATACAGATGAACACTGAAGCTTTCTTT
NA once TRBJ1-5 TRBV18 CASSPRGGDQPQHF TGTGCCAGCTCTCCGAGGGGAGGGGATCAGCCCCAGCATTTT
NA NA TRBJ1-5 TRBV28 CASSLGGTRGPQHF TGTGCCAGCAGCCTGGGCGGGACTAGGGGGCCCCAGCATTTT
NA NA TRBJ1-5 TRBV6-1 CASRSTGITKQPQHF TGTGCCAGCAGGAGCACAGGGATTACCAAACAGCCCCAGCATTTT
TRBD1 NA TRBJ2-5 TRBV7-8 CASSTGTGVRETQYF TGTGCCAGCAGCACCGGGACAGGGGTCCGAGAGACCCAGTACTTC
NA NA TRBJ1-5 TRBV28 CASSPTYQPQHF TGTGCCAGCAGTCCCACTTATCAGCCCCAGCATTTT
TRBD1 NA TRBJ1-5 TRBV19 CASSRYRQGHQPQHF TGTGCCAGTAGTCGATACCGACAGGGGCATCAGCCCCAGCATTTT
NA NA TRBJ2-2 TRBV6-1 CASSLSPGPTGELFF TGTGCCAGCAGCCTATCGCCAGGGCCCACCGGGGAGCTGTTTTTT
TRBD1 NA TRBJ2-3 TRBV2 CASSEYRGNTQYF TGTGCCAGCAGTGAGTACAGGGGTAATACGCAGTATTTT
NA NA TRBJ2-1 TRBV16 CASSQGLNNEQFF TGTGCCAGCAGCCAAGGACTGAATAATGAGCAGTTCTTC
TRBD1 NA TRBJ1-4 TRBV6-6 CASRDRGGGEKLFF TGTGCCAGCAGGGACAGGGGTGGGGGTGAAAAACTGTTTTTT
TRBD1 NA TRBJ2-7 TRBV2 CASNHPDRGNEQYF TGTGCCAGCAATCATCCCGACAGGGGGAACGAGCAGTACTTC
NA NA TRBJ2-3 TRBV2 CASRRLSTSTDTQYF TGTGCCAGCAGGCGTCTGTCAACTAGCACAGATACGCAGTATTTT
NA few TRBJ2-5 TRBV30 CAWIRSETQYF TGTGCCTGGATTAGATCAGAGACCCAGTACTTC
TRBD1 NA TRBJ2-1 TRBV27 CASSYLRGLMVHEQFF TGTGCCAGCAGTTACCTCAGGGGGCTTATGGTCCATGAGCAGTTCTTC
TRBD1 NA TRBJ1-2 TRBV6-5 CASSYSKGQEAYTF TGTGCCAGCAGTTACTCGAAGGGACAGGAGGCTTACACCTTC
NA few TRBJ1-3 TRBV7-9 CAIRGGATFSGNTIYF TGTGCCATCCGGGGAGGGGCGACTTTTTCTGGAAACACCATATATTTT
TRBD1 few TRBJ1-1 TRBV10-3 CAISADRAYIEAFF TGTGCCATCAGTGCTGACAGGGCCTATATTGAAGCTTTCTTT
NA NA TRBJ1-3 TRBV7-9 CASSPRVSGNTIYF TGTGCCAGCAGCCCTCGGGTCTCTGGAAACACCATATATTTT
NA NA TRBJ2-7 TRBV19 CASSGGYSYEQYF TGTGCCAGTAGTGGAGGTTACTCTTACGAGCAGTACTTC
TRBD1 NA TRBJ1-2 TRBV2 CASTAATTGVNYGYTF TGTGCCAGCACGGCGGCGACGACAGGGGTTAACTATGGCTACACCTTC
TRBD1 NA TRBJ1-6 TRBV5-4 CASSKDSGTGGYNSPLHF TGTGCCAGCAGCAAAGATTCCGGGACAGGCGGATATAATTCACCCCTCCACTTT
NA NA TRBJ1-5 TRBV4-1 CASSLAMGAGGDQPQHF TGCGCCAGCAGTCTCGCGATGGGAGCAGGAGGGGATCAGCCCCAGCATTTT
NA NA TRBJ2-2 TRBV5-4 CASSADTGELFF TGTGCCAGCAGCGCGGACACCGGGGAGCTGTTTTTT
NA NA TRBJ1-1 TRBV2 CASSEPGPEGEAFF TGTGCCAGCAGTGAACCAGGACCGGAGGGGGAAGCTTTCTTT
TRBD1 NA TRBJ2-7 TRBV2 CASSEQGAGESEQYF TGTGCCAGCAGTGAACAGGGGGCCGGGGAAAGCGAGCAGTACTTC
TRBD2 NA TRBJ2-1 TRBV19 CASSARTSGRYNEQFF TGTGCCAGTAGTGCCCGGACTAGCGGGCGATACAATGAGCAGTTCTTC
NA NA TRBJ1-1 TRBV5-4 CASSLQGRTEAFF TGTGCCAGCAGCTTACAGGGAAGGACTGAAGCTTTCTTT
TRBD2 NA TRBJ2-5 TRBV6-6 CASSPLGLAGETQYF TGTGCCAGCAGTCCGCTGGGACTAGCGGGCGAGACCCAGTACTTC
TRBD1 once TRBJ1-5 TRBV5-6 CASSLDRGLDQPQHF TGTGCCAGCAGCTTGGACAGGGGGCTGGATCAGCCCCAGCATTTT
NA NA TRBJ1-1 TRBV7-2 CASSSGGSTEAFF TGTGCCAGCAGCTCGGGAGGCAGCACTGAAGCTTTCTTT
NA NA TRBJ2-3 TRBV6-5 CASTFRDTSTDTQYF TGTGCCAGCACCTTCCGGGACACTAGCACAGATACGCAGTATTTT
NA NA TRBJ2-1 TRBV9 CASSAGASSYNEQFF TGTGCCAGCAGCGCAGGGGCCAGCTCCTACAATGAGCAGTTCTTC
NA NA TRBJ1-2 TRBV27 CASSFQGHGYTF TGTGCCAGCAGTTTTCAGGGGCATGGCTACACCTTC
NA NA TRBJ1-1 TRBV7-2 CASSLQEWTEAFF TGTGCCAGCAGCCTTCAGGAATGGACTGAAGCTTTCTTT
NA NA TRBJ2-1 TRBV18 CASSPLTGNEQFF TGTGCCAGCTCACCGCTAACAGGCAATGAGCAGTTCTTC
NA NA TRBJ2-1 TRBV6-6 CASSTGPYNEQFF TGTGCCAGCAGTACAGGGCCCTACAATGAGCAGTTCTTC
NA NA TRBJ2-1 TRBV28 CASSLPGHEQFF TGTGCCAGCAGTTTACCCGGACACGAGCAGTTCTTC
NA NA TRBJ2-1 TRBV6-5 CASSYGGASNNEQFF TGTGCCAGCAGTTACGGGGGGGCGTCGAACAATGAGCAGTTCTTC
NA NA TRBJ2-1 TRBV5-1 CASSLALENNEQFF TGCGCCAGCAGCTTGGCGCTAGAAAACAATGAGCAGTTCTTC
NA NA TRBJ1-5 TRBV5-6 CASTVGGLGYQPQHF TGTGCCAGCACCGTAGGGGGTTTAGGGTATCAGCCCCAGCATTTT
NA once TRBJ1-5 TRBV19 CASSIDLEKQPQHF TGTGCCAGTAGTATAGATCTCGAGAAGCAGCCCCAGCATTTT
TRBD1 once TRBJ1-6 TRBV27 CASKGQGGSPLHF TGTGCCAGCAAGGGACAGGGGGGATCACCCCTCCACTTT
NA NA TRBJ1-2 TRBV2 CASSEVGLIYGYTF TGTGCCAGCAGTGAAGTGGGCTTGATCTATGGCTACACCTTC
NA NA TRBJ2-6 TRBV5-5 CASSRAIQGSGANVLTF TGTGCCAGCAGCCGGGCAATACAGGGTTCTGGGGCCAACGTCCTGACTTTC
NA NA TRBJ1-5 TRBV27 CASSFAATGTGQPQHF TGTGCCAGCAGTTTTGCGGCGACAGGCACGGGTCAGCCCCAGCATTTT
TRBD1 NA TRBJ2-3 TRBV29-1 CSVDVSRDRNTDTQYF TGCAGCGTTGACGTGTCTCGGGACAGGAACACAGATACGCAGTATTTT
NA few TRBJ2-5 TRBV6-5 CASRKRALMETQYF TGTGCCAGCAGGAAGAGGGCCCTCATGGAGACCCAGTACTTC
NA NA TRBJ2-5 TRBV5-1 CASSLEVGGETQYF TGCGCCAGCAGCTTGGAAGTGGGAGGAGAGACCCAGTACTTC
TRBD1 NA TRBJ2-7 TRBV4-2 CASSQSGTGGSYEQYF TGTGCCAGCAGCCAGTCCGGGACAGGGGGCTCCTACGAGCAGTACTTC
NA NA TRBJ1-1 TRBV29-1 CSVLGQVATEAFF TGCAGCGTCCTGGGTCAGGTGGCCACTGAAGCTTTCTTT
TRBD1 NA TRBJ1-2 TRBV2 CASTPDRGRRGDGYTF TGTGCCAGCACTCCGGACAGGGGGCGCCGAGGTGATGGCTACACCTTC
TRBD2 NA TRBJ2-3 TRBV6-1 CASTTGGGTDTQYF TGTGCCAGCACTACGGGGGGAGGTACAGATACGCAGTATTTT
NA NA TRBJ2-7 TRBV6-1 CASSLHGGPYEQYF TGTGCCAGCAGTCTACACGGCGGGCCCTACGAGCAGTACTTC